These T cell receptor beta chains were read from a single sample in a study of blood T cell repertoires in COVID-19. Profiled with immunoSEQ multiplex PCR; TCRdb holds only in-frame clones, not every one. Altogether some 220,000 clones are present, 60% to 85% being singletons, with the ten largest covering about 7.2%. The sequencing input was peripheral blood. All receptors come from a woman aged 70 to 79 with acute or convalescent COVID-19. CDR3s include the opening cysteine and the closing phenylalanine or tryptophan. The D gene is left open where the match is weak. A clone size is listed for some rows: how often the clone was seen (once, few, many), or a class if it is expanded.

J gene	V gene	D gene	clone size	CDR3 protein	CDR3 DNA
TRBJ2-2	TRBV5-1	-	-	CASWDGQSNTGELFF	TGCGCCAGCTGGGACGGACAGTCGAACACCGGGGAGCTGTTTTTT
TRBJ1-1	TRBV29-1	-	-	CSSQGQLGTEAFF	TGCAGCTCTCAGGGTCAGCTCGGCACTGAAGCTTTCTTT
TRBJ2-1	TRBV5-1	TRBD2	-	CASSGLAGGPYEQFF	TGCGCCAGCAGCGGACTAGCGGGGGGGCCCTATGAGCAGTTCTTC
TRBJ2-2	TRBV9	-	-	CASSVAGEGLTGELFF	TGTGCCAGCAGCGTAGCGGGAGAGGGATTGACCGGGGAGCTGTTTTTT
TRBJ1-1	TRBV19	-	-	CARDSSNTEAFF	TGTGCCAGAGACAGCTCGAACACTGAAGCTTTCTTT
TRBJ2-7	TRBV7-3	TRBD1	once	CASSLMGQSYEQYF	TGTGCCAGCAGCTTAATGGGACAGTCCTACGAGCAGTACTTC
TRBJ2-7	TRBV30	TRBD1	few	CAWAKGQQYEQYF	TGTGCCTGGGCCAAGGGACAGCAGTACGAGCAGTACTTC
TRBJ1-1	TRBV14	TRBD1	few	CASSHLSGQGPTEAFF	TGTGCCAGCAGCCATCTTTCGGGACAGGGGCCCACTGAAGCTTTCTTT
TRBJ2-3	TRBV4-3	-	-	CASSQEYLNTQYF	TGCGCCAGCAGCCAAGAATACTTAAATACGCAGTATTTT
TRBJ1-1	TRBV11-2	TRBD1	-	CASSWTGITEAFF	TGTGCCAGCAGCTGGACAGGGATCACTGAAGCTTTCTTT
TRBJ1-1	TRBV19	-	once	CASSSPPQVSTEAFF	TGTGCCAGTAGCAGCCCACCCCAGGTGAGCACTGAAGCTTTCTTT
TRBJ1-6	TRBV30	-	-	CAWRSGTVNSPLHF	TGTGCCTGGAGATCAGGGACTGTGAATTCACCCCTCCACTTT
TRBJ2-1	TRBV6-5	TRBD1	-	CASSPRTGGHNEQFF	TGTGCCAGCAGTCCTCGGACAGGGGGTCACAATGAGCAGTTCTTC
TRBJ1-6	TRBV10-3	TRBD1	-	CAISGRDSNNSPLHF	TGTGCCATCAGCGGCCGGGACAGCAATAATTCACCCCTCCACTTT
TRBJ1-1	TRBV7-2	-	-	CASSLNQGTTEAFF	TGTGCCAGCAGCTTAAACCAGGGGACCACTGAAGCTTTCTTT
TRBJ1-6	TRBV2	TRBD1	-	CASGPDRGNSPLHF	TGTGCCAGCGGTCCTGACAGGGGAAATTCACCCCTCCACTTT
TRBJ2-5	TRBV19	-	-	CASSGGTVGTQYF	TGTGCCAGTAGTGGGGGGACAGTTGGCACCCAGTACTTC
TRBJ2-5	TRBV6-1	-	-	CASSETRGETQYF	TGTGCCAGCAGTGAAACCCGGGGAGAGACCCAGTACTTC
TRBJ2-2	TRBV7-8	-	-	CASRKTLRGYTGELFF	TGTGCCAGCAGGAAAACTTTGCGGGGCTACACCGGGGAGCTGTTTTTT
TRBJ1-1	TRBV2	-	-	CASSEGGARTEAFF	TGTGCCAGCAGTGAGGGGGGGGCACGGACTGAAGCTTTCTTT
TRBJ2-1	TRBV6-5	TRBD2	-	CASRQGGGNEQFF	TGTGCCAGCAGACAGGGCGGGGGGAATGAGCAGTTCTTC
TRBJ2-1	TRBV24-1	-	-	CATSDLYNEQFF	TGTGCCACCAGTGACCTCTACAATGAGCAGTTCTTC
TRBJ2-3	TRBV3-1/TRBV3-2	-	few	CASSPGDFRTDTQYF	TGTGCCAGCAGCCCCGGGGACTTCCGCACAGATACGCAGTATTTT
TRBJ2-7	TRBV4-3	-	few	CASSQLPDGAYEQYF	TGCGCCAGCAGCCAACTACCGGACGGGGCCTACGAGCAGTACTTC
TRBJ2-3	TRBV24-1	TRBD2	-	CATSPSGGVSTDTQYF	TGTGCCACCAGCCCCTCGGGGGGGGTTAGCACAGATACGCAGTATTTT
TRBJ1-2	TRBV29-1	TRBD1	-	CSVEGAQGAEGYTF	TGCAGCGTTGAGGGGGCCCAGGGGGCGGAAGGCTACACCTTC
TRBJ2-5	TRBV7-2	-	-	CASSLDYTGVGETQYF	TGTGCCAGCAGCTTAGATTACACGGGGGTAGGAGAGACCCAGTACTTC
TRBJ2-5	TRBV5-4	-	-	CASSLGQTIQETQYF	TGTGCCAGCAGCTTGGGGCAGACTATTCAAGAGACCCAGTACTTC
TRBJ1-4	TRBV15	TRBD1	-	CATSSRPGDRLEKLFF	TGTGCCACCAGCAGCAGGCCAGGGGACAGGCTAGAAAAACTGTTTTTT
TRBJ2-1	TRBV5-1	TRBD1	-	CASSDPRDSSYNEQFF	TGCGCCAGCAGCGACCCCCGGGACAGCTCCTACAATGAGCAGTTCTTC
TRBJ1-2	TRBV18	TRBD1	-	CASSPGQTGAGGYTF	TGTGCCAGCTCACCCGGCCAGACAGGGGCGGGCGGCTACACCTTC
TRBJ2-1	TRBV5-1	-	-	CASSLDMGASYNEQFF	TGCGCCAGCAGCTTGGATATGGGGGCCTCCTACAATGAGCAGTTCTTC
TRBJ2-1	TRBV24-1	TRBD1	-	CATSDSSGGVSNEQFF	TGTGCCACCAGTGATTCCTCAGGGGGCGTCAGCAATGAGCAGTTCTTC
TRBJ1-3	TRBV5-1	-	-	CASSLTGTGNTIYF	TGCGCCAGCAGCTTAACAGGGACAGGAAACACCATATATTTT
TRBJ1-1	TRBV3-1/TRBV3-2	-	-	CASSQQGANTEAFF	TGTGCCAGCAGCCAACAAGGGGCAAACACTGAAGCTTTCTTT
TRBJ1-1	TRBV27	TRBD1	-	CASRLQGVGTEAFF	TGTGCCAGCAGGCTACAGGGGGTGGGCACTGAAGCTTTCTTT
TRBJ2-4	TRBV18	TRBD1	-	CASSLSGTGDIQYF	TGTGCCAGCTCTCTTTCCGGGACAGGGGACATTCAGTACTTC
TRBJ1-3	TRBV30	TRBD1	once	CAWSDRGGSGNTIYF	TGTGCCTGGAGCGACAGGGGTGGATCTGGAAACACCATATATTTT
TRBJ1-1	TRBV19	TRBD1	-	CASSRGTGVGTEAFF	TGTGCCAGTAGTAGGGGGACAGGGGTAGGCACTGAAGCTTTCTTT
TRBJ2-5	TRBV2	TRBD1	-	CASRKDRQFETQYF	TGTGCCAGCCGTAAGGACAGGCAGTTTGAGACCCAGTACTTC
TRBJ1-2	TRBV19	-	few	CASSIPSFGGYTF	TGTGCCAGTAGTATCCCGTCTTTCGGTGGCTACACCTTC
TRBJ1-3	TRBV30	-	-	CAWRITGLSGNTIYF	TGTGCCTGGAGGATAACAGGGCTCTCTGGAAACACCATATATTTT
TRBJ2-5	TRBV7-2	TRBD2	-	CASSSRGGGETQYF	TGTGCCAGCAGCTCTCGGGGGGGCGGGGAGACCCAGTACTTC
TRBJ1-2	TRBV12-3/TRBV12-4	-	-	CASTLGRNYGYTF	TGTGCCAGCACTCTGGGGCGGAACTATGGCTACACCTTC
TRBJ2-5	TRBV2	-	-	CASSEFSRAGETQYF	TGTGCCAGCAGTGAATTTAGTCGGGCGGGGGAGACCCAGTACTTC
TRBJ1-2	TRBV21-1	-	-	CASSKPLFNRDRGTNYGYTF	TGTGCCAGCAGCAAACCTCTCTTTAACCGGGACAGGGGTACTAACTATGGCTACACCTTC
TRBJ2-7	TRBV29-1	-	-	CSVEETGTPFPHF	TGCAGCGTGGAAGAGACCGGGACTCCCTTCCCGCACTTC
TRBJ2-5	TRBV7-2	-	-	CASSFSGLEQETQYF	TGTGCCAGCAGCTTCTCGGGACTGGAACAAGAGACCCAGTACTTC
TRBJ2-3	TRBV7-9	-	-	CASSFRSRSTDTQYF	TGTGCCAGCAGCTTCCGGAGCCGTAGCACAGATACGCAGTATTTT
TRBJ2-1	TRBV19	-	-	CASSIDLSEQFF	TGTGCCAGTAGTATAGATTTGAGTGAGCAGTTCTTC
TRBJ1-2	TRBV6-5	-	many	CASMVVHSRDYGYTF	TGTGCCAGCATGGTCGTGCACAGTAGAGACTATGGCTACACCTTC
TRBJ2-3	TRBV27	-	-	CASSLLGRYLTDTQYF	TGTGCCAGCAGTTTATTAGGGAGATATTTAACAGATACGCAGTATTTT
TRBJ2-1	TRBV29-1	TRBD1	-	CSVQGDNEQFF	TGCAGCGTTCAGGGGGACAATGAGCAGTTCTTC
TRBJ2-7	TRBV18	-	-	CASSLSQGPYEQYF	TGTGCCAGCTCACTGTCTCAGGGCCCCTACGAGCAGTACTTC
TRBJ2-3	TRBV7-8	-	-	CASSLFPPGIRRSDTQYF	TGTGCCAGCAGCTTATTCCCCCCCGGCATTAGGAGATCAGATACGCAGTATTTT
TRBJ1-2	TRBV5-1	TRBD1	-	CASKKDTGGANGYTF	TGCGCCAGCAAAAAAGACACAGGGGGCGCAAATGGCTACACCTTC
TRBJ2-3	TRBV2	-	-	CASSEIYGGADTQYF	TGTGCCAGCAGTGAAATATACGGTGGTGCAGATACGCAGTATTTT